These T cell receptor beta chains were read from a single sample in a study of regulatory T cells in long-lasting Graves disease. TCRdb recomputed calls from the multiplex PCR reads with MiXCR, one row per CDR3 protein. The data show 380,000 or so distinct CDR3 sequences, with roughly 16% seen just once and 20% held by the top ten. These data were also reused for a study on T cells in Graves' hyperthyroidism and ophthalmopathy.

The source was peripheral blood mononuclear cells (PBMCs), collected at new diagnosis, from a patient treated with antithyroid drugs. The source is a woman aged 18-35 years with Graves disease. CDR3s include the opening cysteine and the closing phenylalanine or tryptophan. The order of the fields is D gene, V gene, clone size, J gene, CDR3 protein, CDR3 DNA. A D gene is named only where the DNA matches it firmly. The size field is filled for only some rows; it gives once, few, many or a size class.

>TRBD1|TRBV7-3|.|TRBJ1-3
CASSTTGRESTYGNTIYF
TGTGCCAGCTCGACGACAGGGCGGGAGTCAACTTATGGAAACACCATATATTTT
>.|TRBV30|many|TRBJ1-1
CAWSSGERLVGAFF
TGTGCCTGGAGTAGTGGGGAGAGGTTGGTGGGAGCTTTCTTT
>.|TRBV19|few|TRBJ1-2
CASSIGAADDGYTF
TGTGCCAGTAGTATAGGAGCGGCAGACGATGGCTACACCTTC
>.|TRBV6-1|many|TRBJ1-2
CASSRVGPTYGYTF
TGTGCCAGCAGTAGGGTCGGTCCAACCTATGGCTACACCTTC
>.|TRBV9|few|TRBJ1-1
CASSVGGRGTEAFF
TGTGCCAGCAGCGTAGGGGGAAGGGGGACTGAAGCTTTCTTT
>TRBD2|TRBV20-1|.|TRBJ2-1
CSARTSGGPEQFF
TGCAGTGCTCGGACTAGCGGGGGACCCGAGCAGTTCTTC
>TRBD1|TRBV30|many|TRBJ1-5
CASDRGSRNQPQHF
TGTGCCTCTGACAGGGGGTCCCGCAATCAGCCCCAGCATTTT
>.|TRBV7-3|many|TRBJ2-1
CASSPAGYNEQFF
TGTGCCAGCAGCCCGGCCGGGTACAATGAGCAGTTCTTC
>TRBD1|TRBV5-1|many|TRBJ2-1
CASSLNDRAYNEQFF
TGCGCCAGCAGCTTAAATGACAGGGCATACAATGAGCAGTTCTTC
>.|TRBV3-1|many|TRBJ1-6
CASSQDIQNSPLHF
TGTGCCAGCAGCCAAGATATTCAGAATTCACCCCTCCACTTT
>.|TRBV5-1|.|TRBJ2-2
CASSFNRENRVTGELFF
TGCGCCAGCAGCTTCAACCGGGAGAACAGGGTCACCGGGGAGCTGTTTTTT
>TRBD2|TRBV10-3|few|TRBJ2-2
CAITSPGLARTGELFF
TGTGCCATCACCAGCCCGGGACTAGCGAGAACCGGGGAGCTGTTTTTT
>TRBD1|TRBV28|many|TRBJ1-5
CASKQGRVGQPQHF
TGTGCCAGCAAACAGGGGAGGGTAGGTCAGCCCCAGCATTTT
>.|TRBV6-2/TRBV6-3|many|TRBJ2-1
CASSRLIGGNEQFF
TGTGCCAGCAGTCGGCTAATTGGTGGCAATGAGCAGTTCTTC
>.|TRBV7-3|many|TRBJ2-2
CASSTRSAGELFF
TGTGCCAGCAGCACTCGATCCGCCGGGGAGCTGTTTTTT
>.|TRBV9|many|TRBJ2-3
CASDRGGGNTDTQYF
TGTGCCAGCGATAGGGGGGGGGGCAACACAGATACGCAGTATTTT
>.|TRBV3-1|.|TRBJ1-2
CASSQEGIGYTF
TGTGCCAGCAGCCAAGAAGGGATTGGCTACACCTTC
>TRBD2|TRBV27|many|TRBJ2-3
CASSPGRADTQYF
TGTGCCAGCAGCCCCGGGAGGGCAGATACGCAGTATTTT
>TRBD1|TRBV6-1|many|TRBJ2-5
CASSENRGLETQYF
TGTGCCAGCAGTGAAAATAGGGGGCTGGAGACCCAGTACTTC
>TRBD2|TRBV3-1|many|TRBJ2-1
CASSQQPSGRSINEQFF
TGTGCCAGCAGCCAACAACCTAGCGGGAGAAGTATCAATGAGCAGTTCTTC
>.|TRBV28|many|TRBJ1-6
CASSRGPLSSYNSPLHF
TGTGCCAGCAGCCGGGGACCACTGAGCTCCTATAATTCACCCCTCCACTTT
>.|TRBV7-9|few|TRBJ2-1
CASSEANEQFF
TGTGCCAGCAGCGAAGCCAATGAGCAGTTCTTC